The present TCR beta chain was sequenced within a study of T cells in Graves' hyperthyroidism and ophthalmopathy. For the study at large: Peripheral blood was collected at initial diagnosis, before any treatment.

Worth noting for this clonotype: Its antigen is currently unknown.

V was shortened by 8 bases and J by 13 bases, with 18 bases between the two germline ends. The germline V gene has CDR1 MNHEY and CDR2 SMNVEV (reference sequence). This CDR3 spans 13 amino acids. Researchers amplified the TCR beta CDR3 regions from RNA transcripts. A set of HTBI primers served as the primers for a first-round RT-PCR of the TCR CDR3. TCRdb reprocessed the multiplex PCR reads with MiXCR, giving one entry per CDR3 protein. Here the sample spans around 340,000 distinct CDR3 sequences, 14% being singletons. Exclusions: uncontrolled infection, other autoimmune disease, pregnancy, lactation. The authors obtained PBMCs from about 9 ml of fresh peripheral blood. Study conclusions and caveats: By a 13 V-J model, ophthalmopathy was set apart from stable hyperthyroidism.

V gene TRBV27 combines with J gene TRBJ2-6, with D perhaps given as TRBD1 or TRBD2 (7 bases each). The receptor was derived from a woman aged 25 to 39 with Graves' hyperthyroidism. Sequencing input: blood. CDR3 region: CASRQGGGGVLTF. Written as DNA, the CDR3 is TGTGCCAGCCGTCAGGGGGGAGGGGGGGTCCTGACTTTC. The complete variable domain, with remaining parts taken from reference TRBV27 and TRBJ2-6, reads EAQVTQNPRYLITVTGKKLTVTCSQNMNHEYMSWYRQDPGLGLRQIYYSMNVEVTDKGDVPEGYKVSRKEKRNFPLILESPSPNQTSLYFCASRQGGGGVLTFGAGSRLTVL.